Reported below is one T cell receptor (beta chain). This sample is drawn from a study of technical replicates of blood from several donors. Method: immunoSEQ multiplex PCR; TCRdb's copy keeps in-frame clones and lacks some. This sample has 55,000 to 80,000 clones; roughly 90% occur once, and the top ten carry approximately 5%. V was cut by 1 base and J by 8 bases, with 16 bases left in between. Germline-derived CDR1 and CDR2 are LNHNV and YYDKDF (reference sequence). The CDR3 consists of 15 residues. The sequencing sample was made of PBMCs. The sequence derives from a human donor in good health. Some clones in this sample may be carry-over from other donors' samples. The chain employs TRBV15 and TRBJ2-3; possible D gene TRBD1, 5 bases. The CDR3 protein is CATSRVRSEGATQYF. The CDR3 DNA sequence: TGTGCCACCAGCAGAGTGCGCAGTGAAGGGGCTACGCAGTATTTT.